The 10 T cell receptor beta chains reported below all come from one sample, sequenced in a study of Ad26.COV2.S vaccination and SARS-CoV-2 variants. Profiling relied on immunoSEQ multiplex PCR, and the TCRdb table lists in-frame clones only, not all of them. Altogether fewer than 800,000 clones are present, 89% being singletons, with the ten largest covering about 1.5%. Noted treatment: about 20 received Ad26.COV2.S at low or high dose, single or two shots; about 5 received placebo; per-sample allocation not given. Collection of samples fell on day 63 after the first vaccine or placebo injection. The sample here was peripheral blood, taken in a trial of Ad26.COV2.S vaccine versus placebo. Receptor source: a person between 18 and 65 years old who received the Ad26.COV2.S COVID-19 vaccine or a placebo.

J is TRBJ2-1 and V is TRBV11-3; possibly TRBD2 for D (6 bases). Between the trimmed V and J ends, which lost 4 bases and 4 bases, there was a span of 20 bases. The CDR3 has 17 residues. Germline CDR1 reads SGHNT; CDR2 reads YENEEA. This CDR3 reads CASSSGGTFRGYNEQFF. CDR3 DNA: TGTGCCAGCAGCTCTGGGGGGACTTTCCGCGGGTACAATGAGCAGTTCTTC.

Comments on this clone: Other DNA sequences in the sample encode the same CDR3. CDR3 coding DNA: TGTGCCAGCAGTCAGACAGGGAATACTGAAGCTTTCTTT. It codes for CASSQTGNTEAFF. The V and J genes are TRBV12-3 or TRBV12-4 and TRBJ1-1, with 7 bases lining up with TRBD1. CDR3 length: 13 residues. Trimming cost V 5 bases and J 5 bases; bases outside gene matches: 5.

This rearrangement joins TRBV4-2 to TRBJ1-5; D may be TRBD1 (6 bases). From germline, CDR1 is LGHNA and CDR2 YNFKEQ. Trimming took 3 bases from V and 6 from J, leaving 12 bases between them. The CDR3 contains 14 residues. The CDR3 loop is CASSHNREAQPQHF. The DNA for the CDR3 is TGTGCCAGCAGCCACAACAGGGAGGCTCAGCCCCAGCATTTT.

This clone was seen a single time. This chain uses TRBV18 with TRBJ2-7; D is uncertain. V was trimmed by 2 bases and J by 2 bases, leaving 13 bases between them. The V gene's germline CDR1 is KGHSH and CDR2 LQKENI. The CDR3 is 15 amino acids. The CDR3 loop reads CASSPLVPGPYEQYF. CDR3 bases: TGTGCCAGCTCACCATTGGTCCCAGGCCCCTACGAGCAGTACTTC.

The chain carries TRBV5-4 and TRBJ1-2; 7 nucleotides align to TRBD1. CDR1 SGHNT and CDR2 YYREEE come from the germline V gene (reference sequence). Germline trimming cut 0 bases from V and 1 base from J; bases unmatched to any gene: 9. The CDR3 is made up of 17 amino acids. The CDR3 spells CASSLAETGRSNYGYTF. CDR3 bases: TGTGCCAGCAGCTTGGCCGAGACAGGGCGGAGTAACTATGGCTACACCTTC.

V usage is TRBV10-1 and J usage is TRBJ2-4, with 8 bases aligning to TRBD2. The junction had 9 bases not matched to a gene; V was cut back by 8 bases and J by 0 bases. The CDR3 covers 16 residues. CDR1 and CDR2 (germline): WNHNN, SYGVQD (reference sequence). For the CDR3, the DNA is TGCGCCAGCCGTCCGGGGGGGGAGCTAGCCAAAAACATTCAGTACTTC. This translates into CASRPGGELAKNIQYF.

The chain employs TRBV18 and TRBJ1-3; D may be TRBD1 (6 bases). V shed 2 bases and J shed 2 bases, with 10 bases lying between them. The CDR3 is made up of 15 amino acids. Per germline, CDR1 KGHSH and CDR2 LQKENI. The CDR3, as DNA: TGTGCCAGCTCACCAAGCAGGGGCCCTGGAAACACCATATATTTT. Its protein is CASSPSRGPGNTIYF.

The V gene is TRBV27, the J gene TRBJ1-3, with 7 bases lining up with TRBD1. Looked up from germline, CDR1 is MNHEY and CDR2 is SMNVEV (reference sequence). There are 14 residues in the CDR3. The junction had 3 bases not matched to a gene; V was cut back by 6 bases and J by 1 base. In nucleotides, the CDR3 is TGTGCCAGCAGACCGACAGGGTCTGGAAACACCATATATTTT. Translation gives CASRPTGSGNTIYF.

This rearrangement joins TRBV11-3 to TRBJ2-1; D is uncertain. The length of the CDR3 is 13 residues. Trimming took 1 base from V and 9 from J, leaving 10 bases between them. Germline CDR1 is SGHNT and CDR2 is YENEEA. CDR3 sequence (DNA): TGTGCCAGCAGCTTAGCCTCGGTAGGTGAGCAGTTCTTC. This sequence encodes CASSLASVGEQFF.

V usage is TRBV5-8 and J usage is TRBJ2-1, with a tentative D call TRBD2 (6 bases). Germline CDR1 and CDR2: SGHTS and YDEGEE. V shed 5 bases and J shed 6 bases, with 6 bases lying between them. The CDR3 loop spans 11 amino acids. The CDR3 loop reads CASRGGNEQFF. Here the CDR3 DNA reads TGTGCCAGCAGGGGGGGCAATGAGCAGTTCTTC.